This T cell receptor (beta chain) was identified in a study of T cells in Graves' hyperthyroidism and ophthalmopathy. The germline V gene has CDR1 SNHLY and CDR2 FYNNEI. Germline trimming cut 5 bases from V and 4 bases from J; bases unmatched to any gene: 10. CDR3 size: 15 residues. The CDR3 regions of TCR beta were amplified from RNA transcripts. The HTBI primer set drove a first-round RT-PCR of the TCR CDR3. Using its own MiXCR run on the multiplex PCR reads, TCRdb lists one record per CDR3 protein. The sample contains under 400,000 distinct CDR3 sequences, 15% to 20% of which appear only once. Patients having uncontrolled infection, another autoimmune disease, pregnancy or lactation were not included.

The receptor was isolated from a woman in her fifties or sixties with Graves' hyperthyroidism. The sample consisted of blood. The chain is built from TRBV2 and TRBJ2-7; 8 bases fit TRBD1. The CDR3 DNA reads TGTGCCAGCAGTCCAAGTCAGGGGACAGGATACGAGCAGTACTTC. Protein product: CASSPSQGTGYEQYF.